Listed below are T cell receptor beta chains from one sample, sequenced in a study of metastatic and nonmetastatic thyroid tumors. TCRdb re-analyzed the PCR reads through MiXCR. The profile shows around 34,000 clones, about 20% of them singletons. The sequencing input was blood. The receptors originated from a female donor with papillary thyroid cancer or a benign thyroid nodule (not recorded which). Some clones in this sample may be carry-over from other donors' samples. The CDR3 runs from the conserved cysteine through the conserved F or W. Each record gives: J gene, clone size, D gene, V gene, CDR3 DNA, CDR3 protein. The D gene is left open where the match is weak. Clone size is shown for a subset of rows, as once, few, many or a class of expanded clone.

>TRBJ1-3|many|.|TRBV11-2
TGTGCCAGCAGCCCCCTCACAGGGCGCTCTGGAAACACCATATATTTT
CASSPLTGRSGNTIYF
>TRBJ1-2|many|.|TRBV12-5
TGTGCTAGTGGCCCCTCGCAGGGACCATATGGCTACACCTTC
CASGPSQGPYGYTF
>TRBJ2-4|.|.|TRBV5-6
TGTGCCAGCAGCTTGCCGGGGCCAGCCAAAAACATTCAGTACTTC
CASSLPGPAKNIQYF
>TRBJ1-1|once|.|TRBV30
TGTGCCTGGAGTTTGGCGAAGGACACTGAAGCTTTCTTT
CAWSLAKDTEAFF
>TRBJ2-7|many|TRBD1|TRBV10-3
TGTGCCATCAGTGACTGGGACAGGGGTACCTACGAGCAGTACTTC
CAISDWDRGTYEQYF
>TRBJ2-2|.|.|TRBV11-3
TGTGCCAGCAGCGTCGGTGGGGCCAACACCGGGGAGCTGTTTTTT
CASSVGGANTGELFF
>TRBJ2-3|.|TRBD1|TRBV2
TGTGCCTCATCAGGGACAGGGGGAGCAGATACGCAGTATTTT
CASSGTGGADTQYF
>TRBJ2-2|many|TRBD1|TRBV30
TGTGCCTTCGGGACAGGGCTTCAGAACACCGGGGAGCTGTTTTTT
CAFGTGLQNTGELFF
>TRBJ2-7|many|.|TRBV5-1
TGCGCCAGCAGCTTCTCAGGGAATACCTACGAGCAGTACTTC
CASSFSGNTYEQYF
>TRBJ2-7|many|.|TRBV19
TGTGCCAGTAGTATAGGACAGCGAACATACGAGCAGTACTTC
CASSIGQRTYEQYF
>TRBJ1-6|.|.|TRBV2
TGTGCCAGCAGTGAAGCGCTAGGGGACCATAATTCACCCCTCCACTTT
CASSEALGDHNSPLHF
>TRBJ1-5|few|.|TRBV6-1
TGTGCCAGCAGTGCTGGTGATCAGCCCCAGCATTTT
CASSAGDQPQHF
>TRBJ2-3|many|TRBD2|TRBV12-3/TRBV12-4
TGTGCCAGCAGTGAAACTAGCGGGGGTACAGATACGCAGTATTTT
CASSETSGGTDTQYF
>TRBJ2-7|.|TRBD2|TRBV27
TGTGCCAGCAGTGCGTCCCCCAGGGACTACGATCAGGTCTTC
CASSASPRDYDQVF
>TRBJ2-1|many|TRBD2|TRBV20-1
TGCAGTGCTAGAGATGGGCTAGCGGGGTACAATGAGCAGTTCTTC
CSARDGLAGYNEQFF
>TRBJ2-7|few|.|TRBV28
TGTGCCAGCAGTCCCACCGGGGCGCTAGGCTACGAGCAGTACTTC
CASSPTGALGYEQYF
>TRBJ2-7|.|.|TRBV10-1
TGCGCCAGCAGGGCCGGGACTTCTGGGGAGCAGTACTTC
CASRAGTSGEQYF
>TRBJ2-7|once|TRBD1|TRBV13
TGTGCCAGCAGCTTCGGGGACAGGGAATTAGGCGAGCAGTACTTC
CASSFGDRELGEQYF
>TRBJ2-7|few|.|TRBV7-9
TGTGCCAGCAGCTCCGGATGGGCCGAGCAGTACTTC
CASSSGWAEQYF
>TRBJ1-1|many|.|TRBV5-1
TGCGCCAGCAGCTTGTTATCCGCGGTCTCCACTGAAGCTTTCTTT
CASSLLSAVSTEAFF
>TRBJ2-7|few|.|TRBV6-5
TGTGCCAGCAGTTACGACGTCCCGGCGAGGGAGCAGTACTTC
CASSYDVPAREQYF
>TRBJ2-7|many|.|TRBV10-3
TGTGCCATCAAAGGGGATTGGTGGGCCGAGCAGTACTTC
CAIKGDWWAEQYF
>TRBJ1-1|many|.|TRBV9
TGTGCCAGCAGCGCCGGGTCGGAGGTAGTTCGAAACACTGAAGCTTTCTTT
CASSAGSEVVRNTEAFF
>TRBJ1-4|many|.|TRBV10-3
TGTGCCGCCTCCTTGAGGGGGGAAAAACTGTTTTTT
CAASLRGEKLFF
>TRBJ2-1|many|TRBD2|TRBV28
TGTGCCAGCAACGTCGGACTAGCAGTTGAGCAGTTCTTC
CASNVGLAVEQFF
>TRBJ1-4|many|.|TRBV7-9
TGTGCCAGCAGCCGGACAGTAAATGAAAAACTGTTTTTT
CASSRTVNEKLFF